Listed here is a single T cell receptor (beta chain). Antigen specificity is unknown. These data originate in a study of a mutant IDH1 vaccine in newly diagnosed glioma. This CDR3 spans 15 amino acids. V shed 0 bases and J shed 5 bases, with 11 bases lying between them. Germline CDR1 reads SGHAT; CDR2 reads FQNNGV. Regarding time point: week 47, end of study. Vaccination used 300 ug of mutant IDH1 20-mer peptide per dose, with topical imiquimod. The table came from immunoSEQ multiplex PCR; TCRdb's copy has only in-frame clones and leaves some out. The data hold tens of thousands of clones, with approximately 80% observed a single time.

Material: PBMCs, obtained from a glioma patient whose treatment included an IDH1 peptide vaccine. The clonotype comes from a man aged 40-49 years with glioma. This chain connects TRBV11-2 to TRBJ2-1; no clear D gene. The DNA of the CDR3 is TGTGCCAGCAGCTTAGATCTTGCCCCCCACAATGAGCAGTTCTTC. It codes for CASSLDLAPHNEQFF.